One and the same sample provided the 21 T cell receptor beta chains below, sequenced in a study of blood T cell repertoires in COVID-19. Sequencing was performed with immunoSEQ multiplex PCR; in TCRdb, only in-frame clones are kept and a portion is missing. The sample records about 140,000 clones, around 83% being singletons. The sample taken for sequencing was peripheral blood. The receptor source for this set is a man aged 25 to 40 with COVID-19, enrolled during active disease.

The chain combines TRBV28 with TRBJ1-4; a possible D gene is TRBD1 (6 bases). Germline values: CDR1 MDHEN, CDR2 SYDVKM. The CDR3 is 14 amino acids. The ends were cut back, 5 bases at V and 8 bases at J, with 15 bases in the middle. In DNA form, the CDR3 reads TGTGCCAGCAGTGTGACAGGAACAAGAGAAAAACTGTTTTTT. It translates to CASSVTGTREKLFF.

The rearrangement links TRBV29-1 to TRBJ1-4, with D possibly being TRBD1 (5 bases). There are 15 residues in the CDR3. The V gene's germline CDR1 is SQVTM and CDR2 ANQGSEA. Trimming cost V 3 bases and J 8 bases, with 19 bases left between them. The CDR3, as DNA: TGCAGCGTTGACAACGGGGCTGATGGGGGGGAAAAACTGTTTTTT. Amino acid sequence: CSVDNGADGGEKLFF.

The chain combines TRBV27 with TRBJ2-7, with a weak D call TRBD2 (5 bases). Trimming removed 4 bases from V and 2 bases from J, with 15 bases in between. CDR1 and CDR2 from the germline V gene are MNHEY and SMNVEV (reference sequence). The CDR3 has 15 residues. The CDR3 DNA is TGTGCCAGCAGTTCCCCCGGGCGGGTCCCCTACGAGCAGTACTTC. Translated, it gives CASSSPGRVPYEQYF.

This chain joins TRBV10-3 and TRBJ1-1; 8 bases map to TRBD1. There are 14 residues in the CDR3. Trimming at V came to 2 bases and at J to 11 bases, leaving 10 bases not matched to a gene. Germline values: CDR1 ENHRY, CDR2 SYGVKD. The CDR3, as DNA: TGTGCCATCAGTGAGCTCGGCAGGGGGCGCGAGGCTTTCTTT. It codes for CAISELGRGREAFF.

The chain recombines TRBV7-9 with TRBJ2-1; weak D call: TRBD2 (5 bases). This CDR3 spans 12 amino acids. Trimming removed 5 bases from V and 7 bases from J, with 9 bases in between. Germline assignment: CDR1 SEHNR and CDR2 FQNEAQ (reference sequence). The CDR3: CASSTRGNEQFF. In DNA form, the CDR3 reads TGTGCCAGCAGCACCCGGGGAAATGAGCAGTTCTTC.

This chain joins TRBV4-3 and TRBJ2-4; 7 bases match TRBD2. This CDR3 is built from 17 residues. Germline CDR1 is LGHNA and CDR2 is YSLEER. After removal of 1 base from V and 0 bases from J, the junction contained 6 bases not matched to a gene. For the CDR3, the DNA is TGCGCCAGCAGCCAAGCTCTAGCGGTCCTAGCCAAAAACATTCAGTACTTC. Translated, it gives CASSQALAVLAKNIQYF.

The V call is TRBV7-2, the J call TRBJ2-7; 9 positions agree with TRBD1. V lost 6 bases, J lost 6 bases, and 21 bases stayed unmatched. The germline CDR1 and CDR2 sequences are SGHTA and FQGNSA. The CDR3 totals 18 residues. CDR3 loop: CASSIRADGTGSWGEQYF. CDR3 DNA: TGTGCCAGCAGTATTCGGGCTGATGGGACAGGGTCATGGGGCGAGCAGTACTTC.

The chain is built from TRBV28 and TRBJ1-5, with 8 nucleotides matching TRBD1. After removal of 6 bases from V and 2 bases from J, the junction contained 9 bases not matched to a gene. Germline V gives CDR1 MDHEN, CDR2 SYDVKM. The CDR3 is made up of 16 amino acids. CDR3 region: CASRTDGQGRNQPQHF. CDR3 DNA sequence: TGTGCCAGCAGAACAGACGGACAGGGTCGCAATCAGCCCCAGCATTTT.

The chain joins TRBV28 to TRBJ1-1; 7 bases agree with TRBD1. The V segment lost 7 bases and the J segment 7 bases; nucleotides outside the gene matches: 9. Germline V lookup: CDR1 MDHEN, CDR2 SYDVKM. CDR3 length equals 13 residues. For the CDR3, the DNA is TGTGCCAGCATCTTAAGACAGGGCCGTGAAGCTTTCTTT. It is translated as CASILRQGREAFF.

The chain is built from TRBV5-1 and TRBJ1-2; D perhaps matches TRBD1 (5 bases). V lost 3 bases, J lost 4 bases, and 13 bases lay in between. The CDR3 sequence is 14 residues long. Germline CDR1 and CDR2: SGHRS and YFSETQ. CDR3 amino acids: CASSSSIGVYGYTF. Here the CDR3 DNA reads TGCGCCAGCAGCTCGTCGATAGGGGTCTATGGCTACACCTTC.

The chain combines TRBV10-3 with TRBJ1-6; D is undetermined. This CDR3 has 17 residues. Trimming took 3 bases from V and 8 from J, leaving 20 bases between them. In germline, CDR1 is ENHRY, CDR2 SYGVKD. The CDR3 nucleotides read TGTGCCATCAGTGATGGAGGAAAAATAAACGGGGATTCACCCCTCCACTTT. Protein sequence: CAISDGGKINGDSPLHF.

The chain couples TRBV28 to TRBJ1-2, with 7 bases identical to TRBD1. Germline loops: CDR1 MDHEN, CDR2 SYDVKM. CDR3 size: 15 residues. The junction had 8 bases not matched to a gene; V was cut back by 3 bases and J by 4 bases. This CDR3 reads CASSLKGRGPYGYTF. The CDR3 DNA sequence: TGTGCCAGCAGTTTGAAGGGAAGGGGGCCCTATGGCTACACCTTC.

The gene calls are TRBV10-2 and TRBJ1-3; D call uncertain. The CDR3 runs 17 residues. Trimming took off 0 bases at V and 2 bases at J, with 14 bases between the two ends. Germline V gene lookup returns CDR1 WSHSY and CDR2 SAAADI. CDR3: CASSESKTSRAGNTIYF. CDR3 in DNA: TGCGCCAGCAGTGAGTCGAAAACCTCCCGAGCTGGAAACACCATATATTTT.

The chain uses TRBV3-1 (or the pseudogene TRBV3-2) and TRBJ1-1, with D perhaps TRBD1 (6 bases). The V and J ends lost 3 bases and 0 bases respectively, with 8 bases between them. The CDR3 loop spans 14 amino acids. CDR1 LGHDT and CDR2 YNNKEL come from the germline V gene (reference sequence). The CDR3 DNA follows: TGTGCCAGCAGCCATGGACAGATGAACACTGAAGCTTTCTTT. Translation gives CASSHGQMNTEAFF.

This chain uses TRBV28 with TRBJ2-3; D gene unclear. CDR3 size: 16 residues. Germline V gives CDR1 MDHEN, CDR2 SYDVKM. V lost 3 bases to trimming and J lost 1 base, with 14 bases between them. CDR3 nucleotide sequence: TGTGCCAGCAGTTTGACCCTAGGTGAGGGCACAGATACGCAGTATTTT. It specifies CASSLTLGEGTDTQYF.

CDR3 bases: TGTGCCAGCAGTCTAGACAGGGCCACTGAAGCTTTCTTT. It codes for CASSLDRATEAFF. The genes are TRBV27 and TRBJ1-1; 7 bases line up with TRBD1. The V gene's germline CDR1 is MNHEY and CDR2 SMNVEV (reference sequence). This CDR3 region has 13 residues. Trimming took 5 bases from V and 4 from J; bases not matched to a gene: 4.

This chain links TRBV4-1 with TRBJ2-5, with D perhaps TRBD2 (6 bases). In germline, CDR1 is MGHRA, CDR2 YSYEKL. The CDR3 sequence is 14 residues long. The ends were cut back, 4 bases at V and 1 base at J, with 10 bases in the middle. CDR3: CASSRGTGQETQYF. CDR3 nucleotide sequence: TGCGCCAGCAGCCGCGGGACTGGCCAAGAGACCCAGTACTTC.

The rearrangement uses TRBV3-1 (or the pseudogene TRBV3-2) and TRBJ2-7, with 8 nucleotides matching TRBD1. J was trimmed by 0 bases and V by 2 bases; bases with no gene match: 15. This CDR3 has 19 residues. CDR1 is LGHDT, CDR2 YNNKEL, per germline (reference sequence). The CDR3 sequence is CASSQFRDRRPPSSYEQYF. CDR3 bases: TGTGCCAGCAGCCAATTCCGGGACAGGCGCCCACCAAGCTCCTACGAGCAGTACTTC.

This chain links TRBV18 with TRBJ1-3; no clear D gene. This CDR3 comprises 14 residues. Trimming cost V 3 bases and J 4 bases, with 10 bases left between them. CDR1 is KGHSH and CDR2 is LQKENI in the germline V gene. The CDR3 DNA reads as TGTGCCAGCTCACCCGAGGCCTCAGGAAACACCATATATTTT. This gives the protein CASSPEASGNTIYF.

This sequence joins TRBV7-8 and TRBJ1-1; 9 bases agree with TRBD1. The CDR3 has 13 residues. CDR1 is SGHVS, CDR2 FQNEAQ, per germline. Trimming took 3 bases from V and 9 from J; bases not matched to a gene: 5. CDR3 protein: CASSFSGQGKAFF. CDR3 DNA: TGTGCCAGCAGCTTCTCGGGACAGGGTAAAGCTTTCTTT.

CDR3 bases: TGTGCCAGCAGCTCCATAGCGGGAGGGCCGGGTGAGCAGTTCTTC. This encodes CASSSIAGGPGEQFF. The gene calls are TRBV7-9 and TRBJ2-1, with 11 positions matching TRBD2. This CDR3 is 15 amino acids long. V gave up 4 bases and J gave up 9 bases; unmatched junction bases: 8. Germline V lookup: CDR1 SEHNR, CDR2 FQNEAQ (reference sequence).